This T cell receptor (beta chain) was recorded in a study of immune evolution from preneoplasia to lung adenocarcinoma. Histologic diagnosis was independently verified by two lung pathologists. After removal of 3 bases from V and 6 bases from J, the junction contained 9 bases not matched to a gene. CDR3 length equals 14 residues. The germline V gene has CDR1 SGDLS and CDR2 YYNGEE. Profiled with immunoSEQ multiplex PCR; TCRdb holds only in-frame clones, not every one. The sample shows around 10,000 clones, around 78% of them seen only once. The source material was FFPE minimally invasive lung adenocarcinoma tissue. The sequence derives from a person in their sixties or seventies with lung adenocarcinoma. The genes are TRBV9 and TRBJ2-7; 7 nucleotides align to TRBD1. CDR3 residues: CASSATGDGGEQYF. The CDR3 DNA is TGTGCCAGCAGCGCTACAGGGGATGGGGGCGAGCAGTACTTC.